This TCR beta chain was sequenced during a study of cytomegalovirus exposure and HLA in healthy donors. Study background: T cells numbering about 179 million yielded around 120 million unique TCR beta sequences in an earlier analysis. Early release data held 85 million to 95 million unique TCRs from HLA-typed donors. Findings and caveats of the study: In a later analysis, the majority of CMV-associated beta chains seemingly showed HLA restriction. Rare TCR sequences dominated, though some public TCRs recurred in many donors.

It was with 60 Vbeta and 13 Jbeta primers that the PCR ran. Clones were read by immunoSEQ multiplex PCR, and TCRdb kept only the in-frame ones, dropping some. Here the sample spans around 130,000 clones, around 70% being singletons. This clone has a single count. The antigen is not known. In germline, CDR1 is SGHTA, CDR2 FQGNSA. V lost 5 bases, J lost 4 bases, and 4 bases stayed unmatched. The CDR3 runs to 13 residues. This receptor was taken from a woman aged 40 to 50 in good health and CMV-seropositive. V and J are TRBV7-2 and TRBJ1-1, with 7 bases matching TRBD1. Sample: PBMCs. The CDR3 is CASSPDRVTEAFF. CDR3 DNA: TGTGCCAGCAGCCCCGACAGGGTCACTGAAGCTTTCTTT.